The sequence of this TCR beta chain was determined in a study of identical twins listed by TCRdb under 2016. Regarding the study in general: The study deep-sequenced TCR alpha and beta repertoires from monozygotic twins, unrelated adults of various ages and cord blood to test whether fetal clonotypes persist. To rule out contamination, the twin experiments were replicated at different times with different library preparation protocols. Findings and caveats that apply to the study as a whole: Fewer insertions were carried by abundant cord blood beta clonotypes, a similar but weaker trend appeared in young adult naive repertoires, and no such trend appeared in memory repertoires. In beta out-of-frame sequences, excess twin sharing was weaker, because having fewer shared sequences lowered the signal-to-noise ratio. Because the same donors could not be followed over many years, the conclusions depended on cross-sectional statistical analysis. Invariant T cells such as MAIT and iNKT could partly confound zero-insertion analyses, although diverse VJ usage argued against such confounding for most clonotypes. Compared with coincidental sharing between unrelated individuals, an excess of low generation-probability sequences was observed among out-of-frame TCR alpha sequences shared between twins. In monozygotic twins, recombination models systematically underestimated out-of-frame TCR alpha sharing, but the models matched the sharing seen between unrelated individuals.

This clonotype has just a few counts. Which antigen it targets is not known. Base qualities were left out, and no much larger clone turns up one base away. Libraries were made using 5' RACE. This sample was sequenced with an Illumina HiSeq 2000. Template switching added a universal primer binding site, and the final cDNA carried a unique molecular identifier that allowed TCR cDNA molecules to be counted accurately. First-strand cDNA for TCR alpha and beta chains was synthesized from specific primers in the conserved constant-segment region. Each cDNA library was double barcoded, with a SMART-Mk sample barcode plus Illumina barcodes, to control for contamination. Two successive PCR steps introduced TruSeq adapter sequences along with Illumina sample barcodes. Sequencing of the TCR alpha and beta cDNA libraries was done on the Illumina HiSeq platform using custom primers. In the authors' own workflow: Raw reads were processed with MiGEC to extract unique molecular identifiers, and MiXCR was used to determine CDR3 positions. For each individual, recombination models were inferred using an EM algorithm with the repgenHMM and IGoR tools. The tcR package in R was used for shared clonotype analysis, with sharing normalized by the product of cloneset sizes. Out-of-frame nonproductive sequences were analyzed to study raw recombination free of thymic and clonal selection effects. TCRdb trimmed the raw reads at Q25, called clones with MiXCR and kept productive beta chains. Identical CDR3 proteins give one entry, which carries the most common genes and DNA. The V and J calls shown here were made by TCRdb, not taken from the authors' results. This sample holds 700,000 or so distinct CDR3 sequences; 8.5% to 9% were observed only once. The ten biggest clones cover around 0.95% of the sample.

Every donor in the study was a healthy Caucasian. Three pairs of female monozygotic twins, all aged about 18 to 29 years, made up the twin cohort. Peripheral blood mononuclear cells were used as the source from which RNA for TCR libraries was isolated. These data are also associated with another study on yellow fever vaccine responses in identical twins. The second study reports: The T cell response to vaccination in identical twins was reported by the authors to appear partly convergent and partly personalized. The study precisely tracked vaccine-responding T cell clones in identical twins.

The receptor was isolated from a woman aged 18-29 years in good health. Sequencing was carried out using PBMCs.

CDR3 sequence: CASSYSSGTGSNHEQYF. The nucleotides are TGTGCCAGCAGTTACTCCTCCGGGACAGGGAGTAACCACGAGCAGTACTTC. Rearrangement joined TRBV6-5 to TRBJ2-7, and 9 bases in between align with TRBD1. CDR1 MNHEY and CDR2 SVGAGI were looked up in the germline V gene. Its CDR3 holds 17 amino acids, cysteine through phenylalanine. The entry retains the CDR3 DNA only, 51 bases that are in frame from base 1. Germline trimming: 0 bases from V, 5 bases from J; junction bases outside gene matches: 11.